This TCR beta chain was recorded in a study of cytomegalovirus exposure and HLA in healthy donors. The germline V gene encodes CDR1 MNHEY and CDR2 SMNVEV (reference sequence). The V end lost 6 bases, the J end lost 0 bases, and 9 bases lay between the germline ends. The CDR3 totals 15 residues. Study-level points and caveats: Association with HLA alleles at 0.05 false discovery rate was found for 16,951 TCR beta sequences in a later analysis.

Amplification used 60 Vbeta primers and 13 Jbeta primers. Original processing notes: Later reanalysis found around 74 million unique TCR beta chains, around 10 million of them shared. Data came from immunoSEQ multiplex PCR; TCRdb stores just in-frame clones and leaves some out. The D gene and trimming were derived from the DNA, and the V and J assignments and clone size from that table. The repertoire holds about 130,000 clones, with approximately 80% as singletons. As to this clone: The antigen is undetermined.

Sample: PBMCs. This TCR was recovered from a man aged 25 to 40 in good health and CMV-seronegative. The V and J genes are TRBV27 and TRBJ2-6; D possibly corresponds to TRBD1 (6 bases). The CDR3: CASRRTVSGANVLTF. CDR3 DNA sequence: TGTGCCAGCAGGAGGACAGTCTCTGGGGCCAACGTCCTGACTTTC.